The 26 T cell receptor beta chains listed next were all sequenced from one sample in a study of T cell responses to AZD1222 COVID-19 vaccine. TCRdb's table, derived via immunoSEQ multiplex PCR, lists solely in-frame clones and lacks some. The sample shows under 100,000 clones, approximately 89% of them seen only once. The specimen was peripheral blood, collected 28 days after the second AZD1222 dose. These TCRs come from an adult who received the AZD1222 COVID-19 vaccine.

CDR3: CASSEFRTGDQGTQYF. The CDR3 coding sequence is TGTGCCAGCAGTGAATTTCGGACAGGGGACCAGGGGACCCAGTACTTC. The chain carries TRBV25-1 and TRBJ2-5; TRBD1 matches at 9 bases. V lost 1 base and J lost 7; bases outside the gene matches: 10. Germline CDR1 is MGHDK and CDR2 is SYGVNS. CDR3 length: 16 amino acids.

The V and J genes are TRBV11-1 and TRBJ2-1, with D possibly TRBD1 on 6 matching bases. Germline CDR1 is SGHAT and CDR2 is FQDESV (reference sequence). V lost 2 bases and J lost 7, with 15 bases in between. The CDR3 contains 15 residues. The DNA for the CDR3 is TGTGCCAGCAGCTTATATACGGACAGTGGGAATGAGCAGTTCTTC. As protein: CASSLYTDSGNEQFF.

The chain couples TRBV12-3 or TRBV12-4 to TRBJ2-3; 8 nucleotides match TRBD2. Trimming cost V 6 bases and J 4 bases; bases outside gene matches: 3. The CDR3 is 13 amino acids. CDR3 loop: CASSRGGSDTQYF. Written as DNA, the CDR3 is TGTGCCAGCAGCCGGGGGGGGTCAGATACGCAGTATTTT.

The chain couples TRBV7-9 to TRBJ2-7, with 11 positions matching TRBD1. The trim removed 5 bases at V and 3 bases at J, leaving 9 bases unmatched. Germline CDR1 SEHNR, CDR2 FQNEAQ (reference sequence). CDR3 length: 16 amino acids. CDR3 nucleotide sequence: TGTGCCAGCAGCCCCCGACGGGGACAGGGGGACTACGAGCAGTACTTC. Its translation is CASSPRRGQGDYEQYF.

This clone was counted between two and nine times. The chain is built from TRBV2 and TRBJ1-1, with D possibly TRBD1 on 5 matching bases. The germline gives CDR1 SNHLY, CDR2 FYNNEI. Trimming removed 2 bases at V and 7 bases at J, with 8 bases between. The CDR3 has 12 residues. CDR3 DNA: TGTGCCAGCAGTGAATCGACAGATGAAGCTTTCTTT. This translates into CASSESTDEAFF.

The V gene is TRBV6-6, the J gene TRBJ2-7; D is undetermined. The CDR3 spans 13 residues. V shed 8 bases and J shed 3 bases, with 14 bases lying between them. Germline V gene lookup returns CDR1 MNHNY and CDR2 SVGAGI (reference sequence). This CDR3 reads CASGPAELYEQYF. The CDR3 nucleotides read TGTGCCAGCGGTCCGGCGGAACTCTACGAGCAGTACTTC.

Remarks on this clone: This specimen includes other DNA sequences encoding the same CDR3. The chain couples TRBV29-1 to TRBJ1-5, with a weak D call TRBD1 (5 bases). The CDR3 is 13 amino acids. Trimming stripped 3 bases from V and 4 bases from J, with 10 bases between. Per germline, CDR1 SQVTM and CDR2 ANQGSEA. CDR3 loop: CSVDQGGNQPQHF. CDR3 nucleotides: TGCAGCGTTGACCAGGGCGGGAATCAGCCCCAGCATTTT.

This clone was seen only once. This rearrangement joins TRBV10-3 to TRBJ1-1; 8 positions agree with TRBD1. J gave up 0 bases and V 6 bases, and 3 bases lay outside the gene matches. Germline V CDR1 and CDR2: ENHRY, SYGVKD. This CDR3 has 14 amino acids. CDR3 sequence (DNA): TGTGCCATCAGCGGACAGGGAGTGAACACTGAAGCTTTCTTT. Protein product: CAISGQGVNTEAFF.

The V and J genes are TRBV29-1 and TRBJ2-3; TRBD2 matches at 13 bases. The CDR3 has 16 amino acids. The ends lost 4 bases at V and 2 bases at J; junction bases unmatched: 6. Per the germline V gene, CDR1 is SQVTM and CDR2 is ANQGSEA. The CDR3 region is CSVAGLAGTYTDTQYF. CDR3 nucleotides: TGCAGCGTTGCGGGACTAGCGGGGACCTACACAGATACGCAGTATTTT.

The rearrangement uses TRBV18 and TRBJ2-5; unclear D gene. From germline, CDR1 is KGHSH and CDR2 LQKENI. The CDR3 sequence is 14 residues long. The V and J ends lost 4 bases and 5 bases respectively, with 14 bases between them. CDR3 sequence: CASSLPYRSETQYF. CDR3 in DNA: TGTGCCAGCTCACTCCCTTACAGAAGTGAGACCCAGTACTTC.

This chain connects TRBV7-8 to TRBJ2-2; D remains unclear. Germline lookup yields CDR1 SGHVS and CDR2 FQNEAQ. V lost 5 bases and J lost 7, with 8 bases in between. The CDR3 is made up of 12 amino acids. CDR3 nucleotides: TGTGCCAGCAGCACCTCTAACGGGGAGCTGTTTTTT. This encodes CASSTSNGELFF.

V is TRBV5-4 and J is TRBJ2-7; 10 bases are shared with TRBD1. V lost 4 bases and J lost 0; bases outside the gene matches: 4. Germline assignment: CDR1 SGHNT and CDR2 YYREEE (reference sequence). The CDR3 totals 15 residues. Written as DNA, the CDR3 is TGTGCCAGCAGCCTCGGGACAGGGGCCTCCTACGAGCAGTACGTC. This sequence encodes CASSLGTGASYEQYV.

The CDR3 protein is CASSVGGQGSYEQYF. CDR3 nucleotide sequence: TGTGCCAGCAGCGTAGGAGGACAGGGTTCGTACGAGCAGTACTTC. The chain carries TRBV9 and TRBJ2-7; 8 bases are shared with TRBD1. This CDR3 has 15 residues. After removal of 0 bases from V and 4 bases from J, the junction contained 6 bases not matched to a gene. Looked up from germline, CDR1 is SGDLS and CDR2 is YYNGEE. Complete variable domain (other parts from reference TRBV9 and TRBJ2-7): DSGVTQTPKHLITATGQRVTLRCSPRSGDLSVYWYQQSLDQGLQFLIQYYNGEERAKGNILERFSAQQFPDLHSELNLSSLELGDSALYFCASSVGGQGSYEQYFGPGTRLTVT.

The V gene is TRBV7-2, the J gene TRBJ2-7, with a weak D call TRBD1 (5 bases). The germline V and J ends were trimmed by 5 bases and 9 bases, with 20 bases remaining between them. In germline, CDR1 is SGHTA, CDR2 FQGNSA. This CDR3 is built from 14 residues. CDR3 DNA: TGTGCCAGCAGCCCCGACCTGGGCGGAAGGGGGCAGTACTTC. Translated: CASSPDLGGRGQYF.

This chain joins TRBV18 and TRBJ2-2, with D tentatively TRBD1 or TRBD2 (6 bases each). Deletions cut 1 base from V and 3 bases from J, with 12 bases between. The CDR3 covers 16 residues. Germline CDR1 and CDR2: KGHSH and LQKENI. CDR3: CASSPLGGPDTGELFF. CDR3 in DNA: TGTGCCAGCTCACCACTTGGGGGGCCGGACACCGGGGAGCTGTTTTTT.

J is TRBJ1-4 and V is TRBV7-9; 8 bases map to TRBD1. The length of the CDR3 is 14 residues. Germline V CDR1 and CDR2: SEHNR, FQNEAQ (reference sequence). With V trimmed by 5 bases and J by 7 bases, 6 bases remained unmatched. For the CDR3, the DNA is TGTGCCAGCAGCCTCGCCCAGGGGGCTGAAAAACTGTTTTTT. Translation gives CASSLAQGAEKLFF.

Here the CDR3 DNA reads TGTGCCAGCAGCTTGGGGAGCGGGGGGGCGAATGAGCAGTTCTTC. This gives the protein CASSLGSGGANEQFF. This rearrangement joins TRBV5-6 to TRBJ2-1, with TRBD2 matching 10 bases. V dropped 0 bases and J dropped 7; count of bases not matched to a gene: 4. Per the germline V gene, CDR1 is SGHDT and CDR2 is YYEEEE. The CDR3 runs 15 residues.

In nucleotides, the CDR3 is TGTGCCAGCAGCTTGGAGGCCCATAACACCGGGGAGCTGTTTTTT. It yields the protein CASSLEAHNTGELFF. This chain links TRBV5-4 with TRBJ2-2; the D is unclear. V lost 0 bases, J lost 2 bases, and 8 bases lay in between. The CDR3 has 15 amino acids. Germline-derived CDR1 and CDR2 are SGHNT and YYREEE (reference sequence).

The chain is built from TRBV29-1 and TRBJ1-2; D unresolved. Looked up from germline, CDR1 is SQVTM and CDR2 is ANQGSEA. This CDR3 is built from 15 residues. V was pared by 7 bases and J by 4 bases, with 22 bases between. CDR3 in DNA: TGCAGCGCTAATGGTTGGGCAACTTCGGGCTATGGCTACACCTTC. It specifies CSANGWATSGYGYTF.

The chain combines TRBV5-1 with TRBJ1-5; no definite D call. V lost 1 base and J lost 2, with 7 bases in between. CDR1 is SGHRS, CDR2 YFSETQ, per germline. The CDR3 covers 14 residues. CDR3 in amino acids: CASSLMGGNQPQHF. As DNA, the CDR3 is TGCGCCAGCAGCTTGATGGGTGGCAATCAGCCCCAGCATTTT.

The CDR3 region has the DNA TGTGCCAGCAGCTTAGGGCAGGGGGCTGGAAACACCATATATTTT. Protein: CASSLGQGAGNTIYF. This chain uses TRBV5-6 with TRBJ1-3; 7 bases are a match to TRBD1. The junction had 4 bases not matched to a gene; V was cut back by 2 bases and J by 2 bases. This CDR3 has 15 amino acids. Germline CDR1 SGHDT, CDR2 YYEEEE.

The V call is TRBV7-9, the J call TRBJ2-3; 13 bases line up with TRBD2. J lost 2 bases, V lost 4 bases, and 9 bases had no gene match. The CDR3 is 18 amino acids. From germline, CDR1 is SEHNR and CDR2 FQNEAQ (reference sequence). CDR3 residues: CASSSSGTSGDPTDTQYF. The DNA for the CDR3 is TGTGCCAGCAGCTCGTCCGGGACTAGCGGGGATCCCACAGATACGCAGTATTTT. Filled out from reference TRBV7-9 and TRBJ2-3, the complete variable domain reads DTGVSQNPRHKITKRGQNVTFRCDPISEHNRLYWYRQTLGQGPEFLTYFQNEAQLEKSRLLSDRFSAERPKGSFSTLEIQRTEQGDSAMYLCASSSSGTSGDPTDTQYFGPGTRLTVL.

J is TRBJ2-7 and V is TRBV27, with 7 nucleotides matching TRBD1. The CDR3 runs 14 residues. V trimming: 0 bases; J trimming: 3 bases; junction bases outside the gene matches: 2. Germline V gene sequence: CDR1 MNHEY, CDR2 SMNVEV (reference sequence). Here the CDR3 DNA reads TGTGCCAGCAGTTTATCGGCAGGGGGCTACGAGCAGTACTTC. As protein: CASSLSAGGYEQYF.

The chain carries TRBV13 and TRBJ1-3; unclear D gene. This CDR3 is built from 17 residues. In germline, CDR1 is PRHDT, CDR2 FYEKMQ (reference sequence). V was shortened by 8 bases and J by 0 bases, with 20 bases between the two germline ends. The CDR3 sequence is CASGREGVPPSGNTIYF. CDR3 DNA: TGTGCCAGCGGTAGGGAGGGTGTGCCCCCCTCTGGAAACACCATATATTTT.

The chain uses TRBV5-4 and TRBJ2-5; the match to TRBD1 covers 8 bases. V shed 1 base and J 5 bases; nucleotides not matched to a gene: 10. CDR3 size: 16 residues. Germline loops: CDR1 SGHNT, CDR2 YYREEE (reference sequence). The CDR3 loop is CASSLLAGGAQETQYF. The DNA of the CDR3 is TGTGCCAGCAGCTTGTTAGCAGGGGGCGCCCAGGAGACCCAGTACTTC.

The chain couples TRBV6-5 to TRBJ1-1; D gene ambiguous. Trimming left V 11 bases short and J 5 bases short, with 18 bases between. This CDR3 has 13 residues. Per the germline V gene, CDR1 is MNHEY and CDR2 is SVGAGI. CDR3 nucleotide sequence: TGTGCCGGACTGATCCTGGGTGGAACTGAAGCTTTCTTT. Protein product: CAGLILGGTEAFF.